The T cell receptor (beta chain) described here comes from a study of blood T cells in healthy people across ages. Overall study findings and caveats: Changes seen in expanded clonotypes were possibly confounded by donor CMV status left unknown.

At least 6 million PBMCs were isolated per sample. Worth noting for this clonotype: What it recognizes is unknown. Its ends do not fully match the called genes, so a read error is possible.

The CDR3 length is 15 residues. Germline V gene data show CDR1 as KGHSH and CDR2 as LQKENI. The second PCR ran about 6 to 11 cycles with a sample-barcoded 5' primer and J-beta primers. Every single cDNA molecule received a tag from a template-switch adaptor with 12 random nucleotides. A single record per CDR3 protein comes from TCRdb applying MiXCR to the 5' RACE reads. The data contain approximately 1.5 million distinct CDR3 sequences, 35% to 45% of them singletons. The material sequenced was blood. The chain couples TRBV18 to TRBJ1-2; 12 bases agree with TRBD1. The receptor was isolated from a woman aged 18 to 35 in good health. CDR3 sequence (DNA): TGTGCCAGCTCACCTGGGACAGGGGGCAACTATGGCCACACCTTC. Protein product: CASSPGTGGNYGHTF. Full variable domain (remainder filled in from reference TRBV18 and TRBJ1-2): NAGVMQNPRHLVRRRGQEARLRCSPMKGHSHVYWYRQLPEEGLKFMVYLQKENIIDESGMPKERFSAEFPKEGPSILRIQQVVRGDSAAYFCASSPGTGGNYGHTFGSGTRLTVV.